Given below is one T cell receptor (beta chain) in context. Its antigen is unknown. The sample is drawn from a study of identifying expanded T cells in peripheral blood. TCRdb's table, derived via immunoSEQ multiplex PCR, lists solely in-frame clones and lacks some. The data hold more than 75,000 clones, with 88% observed a single time. Study-wide results and limits: Two-week clone count variance significantly increased as total template count grew.

Healthy donors had no documented immune events, such as infections, while sampled. Germline trimming cut 0 bases from V and 5 bases from J; bases unmatched to any gene: 8. CDR1 and CDR2 (germline): LNHNV, YYDKDF (reference sequence). The CDR3 sequence is 16 residues long. The sample comprised blood. The chain uses TRBV15 and TRBJ2-7; 9 positions match TRBD2. The clonotype was recovered from a person aged 18-69 years in good health. CDR3 residues: CATSRDSLAGTHEQYF. The CDR3 region has the DNA TGTGCCACCAGCAGAGATTCCCTAGCGGGAACCCACGAGCAGTACTTC.